This T cell receptor (beta chain) was identified during a study of T-cell memory formation after mild COVID-19. Each CDR3 protein gets one entry after TCRdb re-called the 5' RACE reads with MiXCR. This table holds 95,000 to 120,000 distinct CDR3 sequences, roughly a sixth found once. This CDR3 has 14 amino acids. Germline-derived CDR1 and CDR2 are MNHEY and SVGAGI. Deletions cut 6 bases from V and 6 bases from J, with 18 bases between. The chain carries TRBV6-5 and TRBJ2-7; D is possibly TRBD2 (6 bases). Sample: PBMCs or a T cell subset sorted from them (not recorded which). This sequence originates from a man between 18 and 29 years old who had mild COVID-19 (a few samples of this study predate the infection). Cell type and time point are not known. The DNA for the CDR3 is TGTGCCAGCAGCCAAGCCCGATCCGGGGGCGAGCAGTACGTC. Translating it yields CASSQARSGGEQYV.